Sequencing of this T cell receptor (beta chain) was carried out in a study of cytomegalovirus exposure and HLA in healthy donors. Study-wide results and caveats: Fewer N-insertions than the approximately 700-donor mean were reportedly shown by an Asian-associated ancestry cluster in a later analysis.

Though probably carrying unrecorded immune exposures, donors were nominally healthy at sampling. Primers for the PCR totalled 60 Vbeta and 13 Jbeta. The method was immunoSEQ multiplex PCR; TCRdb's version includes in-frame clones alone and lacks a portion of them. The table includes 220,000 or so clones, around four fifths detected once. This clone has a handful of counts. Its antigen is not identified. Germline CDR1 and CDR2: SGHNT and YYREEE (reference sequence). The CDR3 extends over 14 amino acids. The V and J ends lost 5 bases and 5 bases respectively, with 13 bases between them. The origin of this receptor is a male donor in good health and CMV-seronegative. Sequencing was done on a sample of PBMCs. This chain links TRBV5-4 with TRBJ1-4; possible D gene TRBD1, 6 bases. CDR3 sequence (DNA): TGTGCCAGCAGTTCTACAGGGCCAAATGAAAAACTGTTTTTT. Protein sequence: CASSSTGPNEKLFF.